These 16 T cell receptor beta chains came from one sample sequenced in a study of tumor-infiltrating lymphocytes in primary liver carcinoma. Germline DNA was extracted too, while blood RNA derived from unsorted whole blood. A primer matching the constant region was used to make TCR beta cDNA from approximately 0.45 ug of total RNA. It was through three nested multiplex PCR rounds of slightly modified ARM-PCR that TCR beta libraries arose. Both of the initial two PCR rounds ran for approximately 10 cycles and employed TRBV1-TRBV30 forward primers alongside a C-beta reverse primer. TCRdb fed the multiplex PCR reads into MiXCR, producing one record per CDR3 protein. In the table there are a few hundred thousand distinct CDR3 sequences, approximately 58% of which are singletons. The sample was peripheral blood. These receptors all stem from a woman in her thirties with primary liver carcinoma and hepatitis B virus infection.

This clonotype showed up just a few times. V and J are TRBV7-9 and TRBJ2-7, with TRBD1 identical over 9 bases. Germline-derived CDR1 and CDR2 are SEHNR and FQNEAQ (reference sequence). CDR3 length equals 16 residues. With 5 bases clipped from V and 7 bases from J, the junction kept 15 bases outside the gene matches. The CDR3 loop reads CASSITGGRFSWEQYF. CDR3 nucleotides: TGTGCCAGCAGCATAACAGGGGGCCGGTTTTCCTGGGAGCAGTACTTC.

There are a few counts of this clonotype. CDR3 bases: TGTGCCAGCAGTTTAGGACTAGCTGCTCACAATGAGCAGTTCTTC. Its translation: CASSLGLAAHNEQFF. The chain is built from TRBV12-3 or TRBV12-4 and TRBJ2-1; 7 bases are shared with TRBD2. CDR3 length: 15 amino acids. The ends lost 1 base at V and 5 bases at J; junction bases unmatched: 5.

This clonotype was seen repeatedly, ten times or more. This sequence joins TRBV6-5 and TRBJ2-5, with 7 bases identical to TRBD2. Losses at the gene ends were 2 bases for V and 4 bases for J; bases not matched to a gene: 4. CDR1 MNHEY and CDR2 SVGAGI come from the germline V gene. The CDR3 extends over 14 amino acids. The CDR3 here is CASSYGGRGETQYF. The CDR3 nucleotides are TGTGCCAGCAGTTACGGGGGGAGGGGAGAGACCCAGTACTTC.

This clonotype occurred once. No conserved phenylalanine or tryptophan is present at the end of the CDR3, so a read error is the likely explanation. This chain uses TRBV11-1 with TRBJ2-1, with 8 bases identical to TRBD2. CDR3 size: 17 residues. V was clipped by 0 bases and J by 8 bases; unmatched bases: 12. The germline V gene encodes CDR1 SGHAT and CDR2 FQDESV (reference sequence). CDR3 loop: CASSLAALVAGLDEQFL. CDR3 DNA sequence: TGTGCCAGCAGCTTAGCAGCCCTAGTAGCGGGGTTAGATGAGCAGTTCCTC.

In its sample, this clonotype was seen many times. The chain joins TRBV12-3 or TRBV12-4 to TRBJ1-6, with TRBD1 identical over 10 bases. Unmatched junction bases numbered 8, after V lost 8 bases and J lost 7 bases. This CDR3 comprises 15 residues. The CDR3 is CASRETGGQNSPLHF. DNA for the CDR3: TGTGCCAGCCGAGAGACAGGGGGCCAGAATTCACCCCTCCACTTT.

In regard to this clonotype: At one end, the junction sequence differs from germline, possibly due to a read error. The chain recombines TRBV6-5 with TRBJ2-2; possibly TRBD1 or TRBD2 for D (6 bases each). CDR1 is MNHEY, CDR2 SVGAGI, per germline. CDR3 size: 15 residues. The CDR3 bases are TGTGCCAGTTCGGAGGGGGGACTGACCACCGGTGAGCTGTTTTTT. This gives the protein CASSEGGLTTGELFF.

The chain carries TRBV30 and TRBJ1-1, with D hard to call. CDR1 is GTSNPN, CDR2 SVGIG, per germline (reference sequence). Trimming cost V 5 bases and J 1 base, with 8 bases left between them. The CDR3 covers 12 residues. The CDR3 coding sequence is TGTGCCTGGGGGCGGGCGAACACTGAAGCTTTCTTT. Protein: CAWGRANTEAFF.

This clonotype came up many times. The rearrangement uses TRBV6-5 and TRBJ2-4, with TRBD1 matching over 9 bases. Germline-derived CDR1 and CDR2 are MNHEY and SVGAGI. The CDR3 contains 16 residues. V gave up 2 bases and J gave up 4 bases; unmatched junction bases: 6. CDR3 sequence: CASSYRVGQGKNIQYF. DNA for the CDR3: TGTGCCAGCAGTTACAGGGTGGGACAGGGAAAAAACATTCAGTACTTC.

This clonotype came up a few times. This chain links TRBV5-5 with TRBJ2-5, with D perhaps TRBD2 (6 bases). Trimming shortened V by 5 bases and J by 5 bases, and 13 bases separated the two germline ends. The CDR3 is 13 amino acids. CDR1 is SGHKS and CDR2 is YYEKEE in the germline V gene (reference sequence). This CDR3 is CASRGGLVETQYF. The CDR3 DNA is TGTGCCAGCAGGGGGGGACTCGTCGAGACCCAGTACTTC.

With respect to this clonotype: A clone one base away is much larger, so this may be a read error. The chain uses TRBV6-6 and TRBJ2-7, with D maybe TRBD1 (6 bases). Germline CDR1 and CDR2: MNHNY and SVGAGI (reference sequence). This CDR3 has 11 amino acids. The V end lost 9 bases, the J end lost 5 bases, and 11 bases lay between the germline ends. The CDR3 sequence is CARNHRDEQYF. In nucleotides, the CDR3 is TGTGCCAGAAACCACAGGGACGAGCAGTACTTC.

The chain recombines TRBV7-9 with TRBJ2-7; D gene ambiguous. V lost 4 bases and J lost 5, with 18 bases in between. The CDR3 length is 15 residues. Looked up from germline, CDR1 is SEHNR and CDR2 is FQNEAQ (reference sequence). The CDR3 is CASSYPPAAPDEQYF. CDR3 nucleotide sequence: TGTGCCAGCAGCTACCCCCCGGCAGCGCCAGACGAGCAGTACTTC.

This clonotype came up once. A read error may be the cause here, since a much bigger clone is one base away. The chain is built from TRBV6-6 and TRBJ1-1; TRBD1 aligns across 8 bases. The length of the CDR3 is 13 residues. V lost 6 bases, J lost 5 bases, and 5 bases stayed unmatched. The V gene's germline CDR1 is MNHNY and CDR2 SVGAGI (reference sequence). In DNA form, the CDR3 reads TGTGCCAGCAGCCGCGGGACAGGAACTGAAGCTTTCTTT. Amino acid sequence: CASSRGTGTEAFF.

There are a few counts of this clonotype. The chain combines TRBV12-3 or TRBV12-4 with TRBJ2-7, with 7 bases fitting TRBD1. CDR3 length equals 15 residues. Unmatched junction bases numbered 7, after V lost 1 base and J lost 4 bases. CDR3 nucleotides: TGTGCCAGCAGTTTAGGACAGGGAATCTTTTACGAGCAGTACTTC. It codes for CASSLGQGIFYEQYF.

As for this clonotype: Its ends do not fully match the called genes, so a read error is possible. This chain uses TRBV6-5 with TRBJ2-1, with 11 nucleotides matching TRBD1. CDR1 is MNHEY and CDR2 is SVGAGI in the germline V gene. The CDR3 loop spans 16 amino acids. CDR3 DNA sequence: TGTGCCAGCAGTTACTTGGGACAGGGGGTGGACAATGAGCGGTTCTTC. Protein: CASSYLGQGVDNERFF.

Comments on this clonotype: A single base separates this from a much larger clone, so it may be a read error. The V call is TRBV12-3 or TRBV12-4, the J call TRBJ2-2; TRBD2 matches 8 bases. The CDR3 extends over 14 amino acids. V shed 6 bases and J 9 bases; nucleotides not matched to a gene: 9. As DNA, the CDR3 is TGTGCCAGCAGGGGACTAGTCGGTACCCGGGAGCTGTTTTTT. It encodes CASRGLVGTRELFF.

This clonotype was seen a single time. One end of the junction varies from germline; a read error may be responsible. The genes are TRBV25-1 and TRBJ1-2; TRBD1 aligns across 8 bases. The CDR3 covers 14 residues. Per germline, CDR1 MGHDK and CDR2 SYGVNS. This CDR3 reads CACSHWTGPYGYTF. The CDR3 DNA sequence: TGTGCCTGCAGCCACTGGACAGGGCCCTATGGCTACACCTTC.